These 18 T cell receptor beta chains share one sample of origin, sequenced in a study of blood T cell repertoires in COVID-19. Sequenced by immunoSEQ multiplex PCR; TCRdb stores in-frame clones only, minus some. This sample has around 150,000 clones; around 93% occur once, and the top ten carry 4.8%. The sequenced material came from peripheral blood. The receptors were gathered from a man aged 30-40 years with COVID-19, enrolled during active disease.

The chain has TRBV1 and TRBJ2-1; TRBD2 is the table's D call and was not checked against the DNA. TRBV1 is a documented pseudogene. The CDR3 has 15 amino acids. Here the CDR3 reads CTRELTSGRHNEQFF. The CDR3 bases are TGCACTCGGGAATTGACTAGCGGTAGACACAATGAGCAGTTCTTC.

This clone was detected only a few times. In DNA, the CDR3 is TGTGCCTGGAGTGGGATAGCGGGAAGCTCCTACGAGCAGTACTTC. Translating it yields CAWSGIAGSSYEQYF. The chain recombines TRBV30 with TRBJ2-7; TRBD2 matches 8 bases. Germline-derived CDR1 and CDR2 are GTSNPN and SVGIG (reference sequence). CDR3 length: 15 residues. V shed 1 base, J shed 0 bases, and the junction held 5 bases outside the gene matches.

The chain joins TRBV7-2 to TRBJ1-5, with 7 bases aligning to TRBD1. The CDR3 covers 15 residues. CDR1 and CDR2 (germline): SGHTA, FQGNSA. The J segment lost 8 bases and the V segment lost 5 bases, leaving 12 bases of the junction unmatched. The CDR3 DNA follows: TGTGCCAGCAGCGGAGGGGACAGTAGATGGGAGCCCCAGCATTTT. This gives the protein CASSGGDSRWEPQHF.

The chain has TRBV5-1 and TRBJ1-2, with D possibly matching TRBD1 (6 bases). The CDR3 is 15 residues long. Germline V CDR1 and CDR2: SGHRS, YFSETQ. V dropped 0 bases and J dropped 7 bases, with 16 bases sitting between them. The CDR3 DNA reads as TGCGCCAGCAGCTTGGTTGCAGGGGAAGGGTCTGGCTACACCTTC. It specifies CASSLVAGEGSGYTF.

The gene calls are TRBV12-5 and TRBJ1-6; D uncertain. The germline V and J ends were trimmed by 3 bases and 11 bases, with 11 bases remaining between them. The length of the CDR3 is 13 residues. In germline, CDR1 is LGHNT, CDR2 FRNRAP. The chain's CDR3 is CASGLRTGTPLHF. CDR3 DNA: TGTGCTAGTGGTTTAAGAACCGGGACACCCCTCCACTTT.

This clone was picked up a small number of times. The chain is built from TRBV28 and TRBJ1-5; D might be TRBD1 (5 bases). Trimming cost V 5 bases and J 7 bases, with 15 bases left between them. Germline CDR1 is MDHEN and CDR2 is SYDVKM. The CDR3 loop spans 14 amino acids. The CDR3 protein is CASSAGDFFQPQHF. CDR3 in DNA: TGTGCCAGCAGTGCGGGGGACTTTTTCCAGCCCCAGCATTTT.

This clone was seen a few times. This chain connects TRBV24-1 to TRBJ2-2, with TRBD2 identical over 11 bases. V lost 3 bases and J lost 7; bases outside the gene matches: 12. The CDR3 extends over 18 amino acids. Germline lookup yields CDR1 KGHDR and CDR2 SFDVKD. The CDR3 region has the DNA TGTGCCACCAGTGATACGTTTACTAGCGGGAGACATAACGGGGAGCTGTTTTTT. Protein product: CATSDTFTSGRHNGELFF.

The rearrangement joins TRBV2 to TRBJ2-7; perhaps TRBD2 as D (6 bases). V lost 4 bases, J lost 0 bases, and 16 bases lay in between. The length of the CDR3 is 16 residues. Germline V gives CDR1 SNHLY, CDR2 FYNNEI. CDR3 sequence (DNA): TGTGCCAGCAGTGCCGGCGGGACTCCTACCTCCTACGAGCAGTACTTC. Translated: CASSAGGTPTSYEQYF.

CDR3 sequence: CASSWESNQPQHF. The CDR3, as DNA: TGTGCCAGCAGTTGGGAGAGCAATCAGCCCCAGCATTTT. J is TRBJ1-5 and V is TRBV2; D gene uncertain. V gave up 5 bases and J gave up 1 base, with 6 bases separating them. Germline assignment: CDR1 SNHLY and CDR2 FYNNEI. The CDR3 spans 13 residues.

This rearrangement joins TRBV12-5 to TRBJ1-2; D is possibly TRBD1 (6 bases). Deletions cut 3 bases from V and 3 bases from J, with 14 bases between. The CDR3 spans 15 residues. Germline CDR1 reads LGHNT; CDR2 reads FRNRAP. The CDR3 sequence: CASGLVVGQYYGYTF. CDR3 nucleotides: TGTGCTAGTGGTTTAGTAGTTGGACAGTACTATGGCTACACCTTC. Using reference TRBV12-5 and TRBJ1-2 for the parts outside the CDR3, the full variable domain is DARVTQTPRHKVTEMGQEVTMRCQPILGHNTVFWYRQTMMQGLELLAYFRNRAPLDDSGMPKDRFSAEMPDATLATLKIQPSEPRDSAVYFCASGLVVGQYYGYTFGSGTRLTVV.

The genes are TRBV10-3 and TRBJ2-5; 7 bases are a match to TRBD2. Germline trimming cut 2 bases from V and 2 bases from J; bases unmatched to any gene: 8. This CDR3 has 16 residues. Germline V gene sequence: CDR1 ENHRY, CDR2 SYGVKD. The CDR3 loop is CAISEGREARQETQYF. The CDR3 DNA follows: TGTGCCATCAGTGAGGGCCGGGAGGCACGACAAGAGACCCAGTACTTC.

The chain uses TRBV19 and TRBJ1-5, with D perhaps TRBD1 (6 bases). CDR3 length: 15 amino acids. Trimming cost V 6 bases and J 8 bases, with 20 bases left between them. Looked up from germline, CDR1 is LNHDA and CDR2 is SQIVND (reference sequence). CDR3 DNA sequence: TGTGCCAGTAGCCCACTAGGACAGTCGCTAGAGCCCCAGCATTTT. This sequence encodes CASSPLGQSLEPQHF.

CDR3 DNA: TGTGCCAGCAGTACTAGCGGTTACGAGCAGTACTTC. Protein: CASSTSGYEQYF. The V gene is TRBV5-4, the J gene TRBJ2-7; 8 bases are a match to TRBD2. The V segment lost 5 bases and the J segment 4 bases; nucleotides outside the gene matches: 2. The CDR3 loop spans 12 amino acids. Germline V gene sequence: CDR1 SGHNT, CDR2 YYREEE (reference sequence).

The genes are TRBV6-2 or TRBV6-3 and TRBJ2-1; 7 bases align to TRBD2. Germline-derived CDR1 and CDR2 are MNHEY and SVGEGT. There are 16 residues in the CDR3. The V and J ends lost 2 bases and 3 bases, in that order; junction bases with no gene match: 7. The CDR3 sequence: CASSYLGGRDYNEQFF. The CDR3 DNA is TGTGCCAGCAGTTACCTCGGGGGGAGGGACTACAATGAGCAGTTCTTC.

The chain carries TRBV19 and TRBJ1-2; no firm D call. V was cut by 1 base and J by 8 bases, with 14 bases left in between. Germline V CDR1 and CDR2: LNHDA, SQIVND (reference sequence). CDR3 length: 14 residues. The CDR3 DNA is TGTGCCAGTAGTATAGCTAAGGAAATCGGGGGCTACACCTTC. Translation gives CASSIAKEIGGYTF.

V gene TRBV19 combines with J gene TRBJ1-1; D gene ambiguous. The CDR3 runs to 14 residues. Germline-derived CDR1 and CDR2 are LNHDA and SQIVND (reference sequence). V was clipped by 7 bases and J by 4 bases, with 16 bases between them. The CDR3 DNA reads TGTGCCAGTACCTCGGTCAACGGGGTCACTGAAGCTTTCTTT. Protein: CASTSVNGVTEAFF.

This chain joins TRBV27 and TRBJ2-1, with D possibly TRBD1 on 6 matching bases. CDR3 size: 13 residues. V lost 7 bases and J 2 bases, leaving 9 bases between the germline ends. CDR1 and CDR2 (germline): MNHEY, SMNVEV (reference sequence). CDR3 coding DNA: TGTGCCAGCAAGAGGACAGCCTACAATGAGCAGTTCTTC. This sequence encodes CASKRTAYNEQFF.

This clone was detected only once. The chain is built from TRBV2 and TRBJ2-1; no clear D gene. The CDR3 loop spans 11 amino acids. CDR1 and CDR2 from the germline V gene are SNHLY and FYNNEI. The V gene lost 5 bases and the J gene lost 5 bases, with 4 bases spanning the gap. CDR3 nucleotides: TGTGCCAGCAGTATTAACAATGAGCAGTTCTTC. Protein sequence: CASSINNEQFF.